This T cell receptor (beta chain) is drawn from a study of OX40 agonist ivuxolimab in advanced cancers. Germline CDR1 and CDR2: SEHNR and FQNEAQ (reference sequence). The CDR3 sequence is 15 residues long. Trimming left V 1 base short and J 0 bases short, with 7 bases between. Using immunoSEQ multiplex PCR, the repertoire was profiled, and TCRdb retains in-frame clones only, with some absent. This sample has about 55,000 clones, with over 60% found just once. The clonotype comes from an adult with an advanced solid tumor such as melanoma, head and neck, liver or kidney cancer. The V call is TRBV7-9, the J call TRBJ1-3, with a possible D match to TRBD1 (5 bases). Sequences were derived from CD4+ or CD8+ T cells sorted from blood, sampled in a trial of the OX40 agonist ivuxolimab. Here the CDR3 reads CASSLDRFSGNTIYF. The CDR3 nucleotides read TGTGCCAGCAGCTTAGACAGGTTCTCTGGAAACACCATATATTTT.